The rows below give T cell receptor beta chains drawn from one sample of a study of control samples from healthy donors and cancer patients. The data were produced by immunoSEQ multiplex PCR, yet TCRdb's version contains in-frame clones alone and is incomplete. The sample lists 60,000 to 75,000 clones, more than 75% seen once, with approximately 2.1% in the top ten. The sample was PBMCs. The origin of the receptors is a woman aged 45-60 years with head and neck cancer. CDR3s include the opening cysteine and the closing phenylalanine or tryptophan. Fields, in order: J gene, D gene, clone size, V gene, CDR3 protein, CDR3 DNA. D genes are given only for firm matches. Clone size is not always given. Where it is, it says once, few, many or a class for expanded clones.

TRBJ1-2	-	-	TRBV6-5	CASSPSGGYGYTF	TGTGCCAGCAGCCCCTCTGGAGGGTATGGCTACACCTTC
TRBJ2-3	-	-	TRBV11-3	CASRPPWEDTQYF	TGTGCCAGCAGACCCCCGTGGGAGGATACGCAGTATTTT
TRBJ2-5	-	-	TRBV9	CASSRSGRETQYF	TGTGCCAGCAGTCGTAGCGGCCGGGAGACCCAGTACTTC
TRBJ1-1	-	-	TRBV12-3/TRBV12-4	CASSLAGGTEAFF	TGTGCCAGCAGTTTGGCGGGGGGCACTGAAGCTTTCTTT
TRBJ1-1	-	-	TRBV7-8	CASSLESPTEAFF	TGTGCCAGCAGCTTAGAATCTCCCACTGAAGCTTTCTTT
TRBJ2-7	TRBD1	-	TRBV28	CASRHRGIHEQYF	TGTGCCAGCAGACACAGGGGGATTCACGAGCAGTACTTC
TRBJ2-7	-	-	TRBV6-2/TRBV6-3	CASSFLSEQYF	TGTGCCAGCAGTTTCCTCTCCGAGCAGTACTTC
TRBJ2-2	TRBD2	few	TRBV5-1	CASSRQTSGGQNTGELFF	TGCGCCAGCAGCCGGCAGACTAGCGGGGGCCAGAACACCGGGGAGCTGTTTTTT
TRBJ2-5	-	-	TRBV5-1	CASSLGGTSPEETQYF	TGCGCCAGCAGCTTGGGGGGTACCTCTCCGGAAGAGACCCAGTACTTC
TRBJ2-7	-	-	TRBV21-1	CASSKVAREDEQYF	TGTGCCAGCAGCAAAGTGGCCAGGGAAGACGAGCAGTACTTC
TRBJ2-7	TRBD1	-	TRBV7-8	CASSPIPLSGTGSYEQYF	TGTGCCAGCAGCCCTATCCCTCTTTCCGGGACAGGGTCCTACGAGCAGTACTTC
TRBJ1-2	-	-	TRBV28	CASSSDKLYGYTF	TGTGCCAGCAGCTCCGACAAGCTCTATGGCTACACCTTC
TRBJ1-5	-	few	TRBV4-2	CASSQEWDYDRAQHF	TGTGCCAGCAGCCAAGAATGGGACTACGATCGAGCCCAGCATTTT
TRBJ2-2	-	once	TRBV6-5	CASSKTTGELFF	TGTGCCAGCAGTAAGACGACCGGGGAGCTGTTTTTT
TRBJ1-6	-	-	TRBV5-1	CASSSQGSTDSPLHF	TGCGCCAGCAGCTCCCAGGGATCCACCGATTCACCCCTCCACTTT
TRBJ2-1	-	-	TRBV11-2	CASSLVVGGHYNEQFF	TGTGCCAGCAGCTTAGTAGTGGGGGGGCACTACAATGAGCAGTTCTTC
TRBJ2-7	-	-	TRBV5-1	CASSGQAPSYEQYF	TGCGCCAGCAGCGGTCAAGCTCCGAGCTACGAGCAGTACTTC
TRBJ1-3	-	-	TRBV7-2	CASSLVGSSGNTIYF	TGTGCCAGCAGCTTAGTGGGTAGCTCTGGAAACACCATATATTTT
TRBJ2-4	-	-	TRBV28	CASSSQPGNIQYF	TGTGCCAGCAGTTCACAGCCGGGGAACATTCAGTACTTC
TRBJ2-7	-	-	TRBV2	CASLGTKYEQYF	TGTGCCAGCCTCGGGACAAAGTACGAGCAGTACTTC
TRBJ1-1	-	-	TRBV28	CASSLTVGPTEAFF	TGTGCCAGCAGTTTAACAGTTGGTCCCACTGAAGCTTTCTTT
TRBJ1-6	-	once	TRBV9	CASSVGTAGGSPLHF	TGTGCCAGCAGCGTGGGGACGGCGGGGGGCTCACCCCTCCACTTT
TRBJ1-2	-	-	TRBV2	CASSANRRPGYTF	TGTGCCAGCAGTGCTAACAGAAGGCCTGGCTACACCTTC
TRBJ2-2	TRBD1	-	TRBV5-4	CASSFPQGPRKSGELFF	TGTGCCAGCAGCTTCCCACAGGGGCCAAGAAAATCCGGGGAGCTGTTTTTT
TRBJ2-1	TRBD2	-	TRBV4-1	CASSQERLAGVLKGEQFF	TGCGCCAGCAGCCAAGAGAGGCTAGCGGGGGTCCTAAAGGGTGAGCAGTTCTTC
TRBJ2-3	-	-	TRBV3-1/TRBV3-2	CASSQGDGYSTDTQYF	TGTGCCAGCAGCCAAGGGGACGGGTATAGCACAGATACGCAGTATTTT
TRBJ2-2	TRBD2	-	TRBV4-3	CASSQDQLATGELFF	TGCGCCAGCAGCCAAGATCAACTAGCGACCGGGGAGCTGTTTTTT
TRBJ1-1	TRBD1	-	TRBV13	CASSFTSLTGTTEAFF	TGTGCCAGCAGCTTCACATCCTTGACAGGGACCACTGAAGCTTTCTTT
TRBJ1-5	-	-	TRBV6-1	CASSEQGRGGQPQHF	TGTGCCAGCAGTGAACAGGGCAGGGGAGGTCAGCCCCAGCATTTT
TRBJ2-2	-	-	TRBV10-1	CASSAPHGLGTHNTGELFF	TGCGCCAGCAGTGCCCCCCATGGATTGGGTACCCACAACACCGGGGAGCTGTTTTTT
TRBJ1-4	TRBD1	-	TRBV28	CASSRPGTANEKLFF	TGTGCCAGCAGCCGCCCCGGGACAGCTAATGAAAAACTGTTTTTT